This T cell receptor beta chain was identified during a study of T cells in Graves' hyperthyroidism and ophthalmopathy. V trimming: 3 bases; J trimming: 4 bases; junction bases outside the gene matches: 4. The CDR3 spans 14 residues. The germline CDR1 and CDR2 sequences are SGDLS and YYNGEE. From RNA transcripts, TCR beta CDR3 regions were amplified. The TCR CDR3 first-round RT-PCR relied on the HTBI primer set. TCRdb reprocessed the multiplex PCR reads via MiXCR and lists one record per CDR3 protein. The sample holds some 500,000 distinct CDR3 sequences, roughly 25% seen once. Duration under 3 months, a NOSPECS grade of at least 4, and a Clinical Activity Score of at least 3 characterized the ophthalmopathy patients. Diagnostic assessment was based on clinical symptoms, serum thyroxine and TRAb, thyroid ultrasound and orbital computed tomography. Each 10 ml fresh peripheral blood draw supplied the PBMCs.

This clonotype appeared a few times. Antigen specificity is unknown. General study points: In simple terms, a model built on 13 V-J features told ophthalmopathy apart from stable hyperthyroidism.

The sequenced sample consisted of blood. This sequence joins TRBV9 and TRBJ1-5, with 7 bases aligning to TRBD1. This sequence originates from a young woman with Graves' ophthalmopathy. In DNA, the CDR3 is TGTGCCAGCAGCGGCCGGGACAGTAATCAGCCCCAGCATTTT. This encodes CASSGRDSNQPQHF.